This is a list of T cell receptor beta chains from one sample in a study of vaccination effects on CD4 cells after COVID-19. Only in-frame clones appear in the TCRdb table, and some are missing; sequencing was by immunoSEQ multiplex PCR. The sample records just under 45,000 clones, roughly 79% being singletons. The antigens these receptors bind are not known. The material was CD4+ T cells from PBMCs cultured with SARS-CoV-2 spike peptides, obtained before COVID-19 vaccination. The receptors were gathered from a human donor who received a COVID-19 vaccine. The CDR3 runs from the conserved cysteine through the conserved F or W. A D gene is named only where the DNA matches it firmly. Clone size is given for some rows only: seen once, a few or many times, or a class if the clone is expanded.

j_gene: TRBJ1-3; v_gene: TRBV28; d_gene: NA; abundance: NA; CDR3aa: CASLKTGAAGNTIYF; CDR3nt: TGTGCCAGCCTAAAAACCGGGGCAGCTGGAAACACCATATATTTT
j_gene: TRBJ1-6; v_gene: TRBV30; d_gene: NA; abundance: NA; CDR3aa: CAWSQGFLRAGNSPLHF; CDR3nt: TGTGCCTGGAGTCAGGGGTTCCTCCGGGCCGGCAATTCACCCCTCCACTTT
j_gene: TRBJ1-4; v_gene: TRBV6-5; d_gene: NA; abundance: NA; CDR3aa: CAGRGTGATNEKLFF; CDR3nt: TGTGCCGGGAGGGGCACAGGAGCAACTAATGAAAAACTGTTTTTT
j_gene: TRBJ2-3; v_gene: TRBV10-3; d_gene: NA; abundance: NA; CDR3aa: CAIRPVGADTQYF; CDR3nt: TGTGCCATCAGACCTGTTGGGGCAGATACGCAGTATTTT
j_gene: TRBJ2-3; v_gene: TRBV11-2; d_gene: NA; abundance: once; CDR3aa: CASSRPLSSTDTQYF; CDR3nt: TGTGCCAGCAGCCGACCGCTTTCTAGCACAGATACGCAGTATTTT
j_gene: TRBJ2-5; v_gene: TRBV24-1; d_gene: TRBD1; abundance: NA; CDR3aa: CATSPRDRLRGETQYF; CDR3nt: TGTGCCACCAGTCCCCGGGACAGGCTCCGGGGAGAGACCCAGTACTTC
j_gene: TRBJ2-1; v_gene: TRBV30; d_gene: TRBD2; abundance: NA; CDR3aa: CAWNTGTSVNEQFF; CDR3nt: TGTGCCTGGAACACCGGGACTAGCGTCAATGAGCAGTTCTTC
j_gene: TRBJ1-2; v_gene: TRBV7-9; d_gene: TRBD1; abundance: few; CDR3aa: CASSLAVGQLIYGYTF; CDR3nt: TGTGCCAGCAGCTTAGCTGTGGGACAGCTAATCTATGGCTACACCTTC
j_gene: TRBJ2-4; v_gene: TRBV7-2; d_gene: TRBD1; abundance: once; CDR3aa: CASSPTPGQGTHIQYF; CDR3nt: TGTGCCAGCAGCCCCACCCCTGGACAGGGCACCCACATTCAGTACTTC
j_gene: TRBJ1-5; v_gene: TRBV10-3; d_gene: NA; abundance: once; CDR3aa: CAISGGGRGNQPQHF; CDR3nt: TGTGCCATCAGTGGGGGGGGGCGAGGTAATCAGCCCCAGCATTTT
j_gene: TRBJ1-1; v_gene: TRBV28; d_gene: NA; abundance: NA; CDR3aa: CASSFGSMNTEAFF; CDR3nt: TGTGCCAGCAGTTTCGGCAGTATGAACACTGAAGCTTTCTTT
j_gene: TRBJ1-6; v_gene: TRBV7-2; d_gene: NA; abundance: NA; CDR3aa: CASSLSGTYNSPLHF; CDR3nt: TGTGCCAGCAGCTTAAGTGGGACATATAATTCACCCCTCCACTTT
j_gene: TRBJ1-1; v_gene: TRBV6-1; d_gene: NA; abundance: NA; CDR3aa: CASSERGGGSVTEAFF; CDR3nt: TGTGCCAGCAGTGAACGCGGGGGAGGATCGGTTACTGAAGCTTTCTTT
j_gene: TRBJ2-5; v_gene: TRBV27; d_gene: TRBD1; abundance: NA; CDR3aa: CASRSQTGVETQYF; CDR3nt: TGTGCCAGCAGGTCCCAGACAGGGGTGGAGACCCAGTACTTC
j_gene: TRBJ1-1; v_gene: TRBV4-1; d_gene: NA; abundance: few; CDR3aa: CASSLTGTSEAFF; CDR3nt: TGCGCCAGCAGCCTTACCGGGACCTCTGAAGCTTTCTTT
j_gene: TRBJ2-1; v_gene: TRBV7-3; d_gene: NA; abundance: NA; CDR3aa: CASSLNSYNEQFF; CDR3nt: TGTGCCAGCAGCCTGAACTCCTACAATGAGCAGTTCTTC
j_gene: TRBJ1-4; v_gene: TRBV3-1/TRBV3-2; d_gene: NA; abundance: NA; CDR3aa: CASSQARTNNEKLFF; CDR3nt: TGTGCCAGCAGCCAAGCTCGCACCAATAATGAAAAACTGTTTTTT
j_gene: TRBJ1-3; v_gene: TRBV2; d_gene: TRBD1; abundance: NA; CDR3aa: CASRNRDRDGNTIYF; CDR3nt: TGTGCCAGCAGGAACCGTGACAGGGATGGAAACACCATATATTTT
j_gene: TRBJ2-3; v_gene: TRBV5-6; d_gene: TRBD1; abundance: NA; CDR3aa: CASSTTGGDTQYF; CDR3nt: TGTGCCAGCAGCACGACAGGGGGAGATACGCAGTATTTT
j_gene: TRBJ1-4; v_gene: TRBV3-1/TRBV3-2; d_gene: NA; abundance: NA; CDR3aa: CASSSFNEKLFF; CDR3nt: TGTGCCAGCAGCTCTTTCAATGAAAAACTGTTTTTT
j_gene: TRBJ1-3; v_gene: TRBV27; d_gene: NA; abundance: NA; CDR3aa: CASSLSDRFSGNTIYF; CDR3nt: TGTGCCAGCAGTCTTAGCGACAGGTTCTCTGGAAACACCATATATTTT
j_gene: TRBJ1-3; v_gene: TRBV14; d_gene: NA; abundance: once; CDR3aa: CASSQQRNTIYF; CDR3nt: TGTGCCAGCAGCCAACAAAGAAACACCATATATTTT
j_gene: TRBJ2-5; v_gene: TRBV9; d_gene: TRBD2; abundance: NA; CDR3aa: CASCETSGPQETQYF; CDR3nt: TGTGCCAGCTGCGAGACTAGCGGGCCACAAGAGACCCAGTACTTC
j_gene: TRBJ2-3; v_gene: TRBV19; d_gene: NA; abundance: NA; CDR3aa: CATTTASTDTQYF; CDR3nt: TGTGCCACCACGACAGCGTCCACAGATACGCAGTATTTT
j_gene: TRBJ1-3; v_gene: TRBV28; d_gene: NA; abundance: NA; CDR3aa: CASSGMGIWNTIYF; CDR3nt: TGTGCCAGCAGCGGAATGGGTATTTGGAACACCATATATTTT
j_gene: TRBJ2-3; v_gene: TRBV5-1; d_gene: TRBD2; abundance: NA; CDR3aa: CASSALARGLDTQYF; CDR3nt: TGCGCCAGCAGCGCCTTAGCGCGGGGGTTAGATACGCAGTATTTT
j_gene: TRBJ2-5; v_gene: TRBV5-1; d_gene: TRBD2; abundance: NA; CDR3aa: CASSVGLAGGYQETQYF; CDR3nt: TGCGCCAGCAGCGTGGGACTAGCGGGGGGGTACCAAGAGACCCAGTACTTC
j_gene: TRBJ2-1; v_gene: TRBV13; d_gene: TRBD2; abundance: NA; CDR3aa: CASSLWGAGGRNEQFF; CDR3nt: TGTGCCAGCAGCTTATGGGGAGCGGGGGGGCGGAATGAGCAGTTCTTC
j_gene: TRBJ2-3; v_gene: TRBV27; d_gene: NA; abundance: once; CDR3aa: CASSPYGTDTQYF; CDR3nt: TGTGCCAGCAGTCCTTATGGGACAGATACGCAGTATTTT
j_gene: TRBJ1-2; v_gene: TRBV18; d_gene: NA; abundance: once; CDR3aa: CASSPPGGSTNYGYTF; CDR3nt: TGTGCCAGCTCACCACCGGGGGGCAGTACCAACTATGGCTACACCTTC
j_gene: TRBJ2-1; v_gene: TRBV7-9; d_gene: TRBD1; abundance: NA; CDR3aa: CASSLGQGMNEQFF; CDR3nt: TGTGCCAGCAGCTTAGGACAGGGGATGAATGAGCAGTTCTTC
j_gene: TRBJ2-5; v_gene: TRBV2; d_gene: TRBD1; abundance: NA; CDR3aa: CASRDRGRTETQYF; CDR3nt: TGTGCCAGCAGGGACAGGGGGCGCACGGAGACCCAGTACTTC
j_gene: TRBJ1-6; v_gene: TRBV15; d_gene: TRBD1; abundance: NA; CDR3aa: CATSRDRGLGSPLHF; CDR3nt: TGTGCCACCAGCAGGGACAGGGGGCTAGGATCACCCCTCCACTTT
j_gene: TRBJ2-5; v_gene: TRBV5-6; d_gene: NA; abundance: once; CDR3aa: CASSWQGLQETQYF; CDR3nt: TGTGCCAGCAGCTGGCAGGGGCTCCAAGAGACCCAGTACTTC
j_gene: TRBJ2-3; v_gene: TRBV14; d_gene: NA; abundance: NA; CDR3aa: CASSQIWTASTDTQYF; CDR3nt: TGTGCCAGCAGCCAAATCTGGACAGCAAGCACAGATACGCAGTATTTT
j_gene: TRBJ1-3; v_gene: TRBV19; d_gene: NA; abundance: NA; CDR3aa: CASSTERGNTIYF; CDR3nt: TGTGCCAGCTCTACAGAGCGTGGAAACACCATATATTTT
j_gene: TRBJ1-1; v_gene: TRBV6-5; d_gene: NA; abundance: NA; CDR3aa: CASGGGGTEAFF; CDR3nt: TGTGCCAGCGGGGGAGGGGGCACTGAAGCTTTCTTT
j_gene: TRBJ1-1; v_gene: TRBV12-5; d_gene: NA; abundance: once; CDR3aa: CAAGRVSTEAFF; CDR3nt: TGTGCCGCTGGCAGGGTATCTACTGAAGCTTTCTTT
j_gene: TRBJ2-1; v_gene: TRBV11-1; d_gene: NA; abundance: NA; CDR3aa: CASSLSDEQFF; CDR3nt: TGTGCCAGCAGCCTTAGCGATGAGCAGTTCTTC
j_gene: TRBJ2-3; v_gene: TRBV10-1; d_gene: NA; abundance: NA; CDR3aa: CASSETIQGYTDTQYF; CDR3nt: TGCGCCAGCAGTGAGACTATCCAGGGGTACACAGATACGCAGTATTTT
j_gene: TRBJ1-6; v_gene: TRBV30; d_gene: NA; abundance: NA; CDR3aa: CAWSSRTENSPLHF; CDR3nt: TGTGCCTGGAGTTCTCGGACAGAGAATTCACCCCTCCACTTT
j_gene: TRBJ2-1; v_gene: TRBV24-1; d_gene: NA; abundance: NA; CDR3aa: CATSEADAGLNEQFF; CDR3nt: TGTGCCACCAGTGAAGCCGACGCAGGACTCAATGAGCAGTTCTTC
j_gene: TRBJ2-2; v_gene: TRBV5-4; d_gene: NA; abundance: few; CDR3aa: CASRSSRGRTGELFF; CDR3nt: TGTGCCAGCAGATCGTCTAGGGGCCGAACCGGGGAGCTGTTTTTT
j_gene: TRBJ1-5; v_gene: TRBV7-9; d_gene: NA; abundance: NA; CDR3aa: CASSLARGAPQHF; CDR3nt: TGTGCCAGCAGCTTAGCGCGGGGAGCGCCCCAGCATTTT
j_gene: TRBJ2-2; v_gene: TRBV3-1/TRBV3-2; d_gene: NA; abundance: NA; CDR3aa: CASSRYGLLNTGELFF; CDR3nt: TGTGCCAGCAGCCGATACGGACTACTTAATACCGGGGAGCTGTTTTTT
j_gene: TRBJ1-1; v_gene: TRBV30; d_gene: NA; abundance: NA; CDR3aa: CAWSLWGTEAFF; CDR3nt: TGTGCCTGGAGTTTGTGGGGGACTGAAGCTTTCTTT
j_gene: TRBJ2-3; v_gene: TRBV3-1/TRBV3-2; d_gene: NA; abundance: NA; CDR3aa: CASSEPGGTDTQYF; CDR3nt: TGTGCCAGCAGTGAGCCCGGGGGCACAGATACGCAGTATTTT